These 20 T cell receptor beta chains share one sample of origin, sequenced in a study of blood T cell repertoires in COVID-19. Assay: immunoSEQ multiplex PCR; the TCRdb copy retains only in-frame clones and omits some. Of 490,000 or so clones in the sample, around nine tenths were seen once. Sequencing was carried out using PBMCs or T cells enriched from blood (not recorded which). The receptors stem from a woman aged 60-75 years who had recovered from COVID-19.

V gene TRBV12-5 combines with J gene TRBJ1-3; the D gene is possibly TRBD1 (5 bases). Per the germline V gene, CDR1 is LGHNT and CDR2 is FRNRAP. The CDR3 contains 19 residues. Trimming pared 1 base from V and 0 bases from J, leaving 19 bases between. CDR3 sequence (DNA): TGTGCTAGTGGTTTGGCCTGGGACTCCGCGATCACCTCTGGAAACACCATATATTTT. It codes for CASGLAWDSAITSGNTIYF.

Only a few counts were recorded for this clone. V and J are TRBV5-1 and TRBJ1-1; 9 bases are a match to TRBD1. CDR3 size: 13 residues. Per the germline V gene, CDR1 is SGHRS and CDR2 is YFSETQ. J gave up 5 bases and V 3 bases, and 2 bases lay outside the gene matches. In DNA, the CDR3 is TGCGCCAGCAGCTACGGGACAGGGACTGAAGCTTTCTTT. It specifies CASSYGTGTEAFF.

The chain couples TRBV3-1 (or the pseudogene TRBV3-2) to TRBJ2-3, with 8 bases matching TRBD2. V dropped 1 base and J dropped 2; count of bases not matched to a gene: 17. The CDR3 length is 20 residues. CDR1 and CDR2 from the germline V gene are LGHDT and YNNKEL (reference sequence). The CDR3 region is CASSQGGRGVSSGYTDTQYF. In DNA form, the CDR3 reads TGTGCCAGCAGCCAAGGGGGAAGGGGCGTGTCTAGCGGGTACACAGATACGCAGTATTTT.

The chain couples TRBV27 to TRBJ1-1; D might be TRBD1 (5 bases). This CDR3 is 14 amino acids long. V was clipped by 6 bases and J by 4 bases, with 15 bases between them. CDR1 is MNHEY and CDR2 is SMNVEV in the germline V gene (reference sequence). The DNA for the CDR3 is TGTGCCAGCAGCCTACAGGAAGCCGGCACTGAAGCTTTCTTT. It is translated as CASSLQEAGTEAFF.

The J gene is TRBJ1-4, the V gene TRBV4-1; tentatively, D is TRBD1 (6 bases). Trimming stripped 4 bases from V and 8 bases from J, with 17 bases between. The CDR3 consists of 15 residues. Germline V gene lookup returns CDR1 MGHRA and CDR2 YSYEKL. The CDR3 nucleotides read TGCGCCAGCAGCCCACAGGGTGATTTCGGAGAAAAACTGTTTTTT. Its translation is CASSPQGDFGEKLFF.

The V call is TRBV10-1, the J call TRBJ1-6; D ambiguous. This CDR3 has 14 amino acids. The ends were cut back, 2 bases at V and 5 bases at J, with 7 bases in the middle. Germline lookup yields CDR1 WNHNN and CDR2 SYGVQD (reference sequence). CDR3 in amino acids: CASSEIRDNSPLHF. The CDR3 DNA is TGCGCCAGCAGTGAGATTCGGGATAATTCACCCCTCCACTTT.

V usage is TRBV18 and J usage is TRBJ2-7; perhaps TRBD2 as D (6 bases). From germline, CDR1 is KGHSH and CDR2 LQKENI. The CDR3 runs 13 residues. V was clipped by 4 bases and J by 1 base, with 8 bases between them. The CDR3 DNA sequence: TGTGCCAGCTCACGGGGGACTTCCTACGAGCAGTACTTC. Translating it yields CASSRGTSYEQYF.

This chain uses TRBV5-6 with TRBJ2-3, with 7 nucleotides matching TRBD1. V lost 2 bases to trimming and J lost 2 bases; unmatched junction nucleotides: 2. The CDR3 is made up of 14 amino acids. Germline CDR1 and CDR2: SGHDT and YYEEEE. CDR3: CASSLDRVTDTQYF. The CDR3 DNA sequence: TGTGCCAGCAGCTTAGACAGGGTCACAGATACGCAGTATTTT. Complete variable domain (other parts from reference TRBV5-6 and TRBJ2-3): DAGVTQSPTHLIKTRGQQVTLRCSPKSGHDTVSWYQQALGQGPQFIFQYYEEEERQRGNFPDRFSGHQFPNYSSELNVNALLLGDSALYLCASSLDRVTDTQYFGPGTRLTVL.

V usage is TRBV30 and J usage is TRBJ1-1; D may be TRBD1 (6 bases). V lost 0 bases to trimming and J lost 0 bases, with 11 bases between them. The CDR3 length is 15 residues. Germline V gene lookup returns CDR1 GTSNPN and CDR2 SVGIG (reference sequence). DNA for the CDR3: TGTGCCTGGAGTGTACAGGGATCTCTGAACACTGAAGCTTTCTTT. Translation gives CAWSVQGSLNTEAFF.

The chain couples TRBV5-1 to TRBJ2-3, with 16 bases matching TRBD2. V dropped 0 bases and J dropped 6; count of bases not matched to a gene: 10. CDR3 length equals 19 residues. Germline assignment: CDR1 SGHRS and CDR2 YFSETQ. CDR3 protein: CASSLVGLAGGRFRDTQYF. The CDR3 coding sequence is TGCGCCAGCAGCTTGGTGGGACTAGCGGGGGGGCGATTCCGCGATACGCAGTATTTT.

The chain is built from TRBV6-1 and TRBJ1-3; D possibly corresponds to TRBD1 (5 bases). Trimming removed 2 bases at V and 4 bases at J, with 12 bases between. Germline values: CDR1 MNHNS, CDR2 SASEGT. The CDR3 contains 15 residues. This CDR3 is CASSESGRGGNTIYF. CDR3 DNA: TGTGCCAGCAGTGAAAGCGGGAGGGGAGGAAACACCATATATTTT.

The chain uses TRBV21-1 and TRBJ1-6; the table's D gene call, TRBD1, was not cross checked with the DNA. TRBV21-1 corresponds to a pseudogene. The length of the CDR3 is 18 residues. The CDR3 protein is CASSNCDRGRTEDSPLHF. In DNA form, the CDR3 reads TGTGCCAGCAGCAATTGCGACAGGGGGCGGACGGAGGATTCACCCCTCCACTTT.

The V and J genes are TRBV7-9 and TRBJ2-2; weak D call: TRBD1 (5 bases). The germline V gene has CDR1 SEHNR and CDR2 FQNEAQ (reference sequence). The CDR3 has 15 residues. Trimming took off 3 bases at V and 0 bases at J, with 8 bases between the two ends. The CDR3 region is CASSFARANTGELFF. CDR3 DNA sequence: TGTGCCAGCAGCTTTGCCAGGGCGAACACCGGGGAGCTGTTTTTT.

The chain is built from TRBV28 and TRBJ1-2, with 10 bases lining up with TRBD1. The CDR3 consists of 15 residues. V was clipped by 4 bases and J by 5 bases; unmatched bases: 7. Germline V gene lookup returns CDR1 MDHEN and CDR2 SYDVKM. The CDR3 loop is CASSSLTGGAYGYTF. The DNA of the CDR3 is TGTGCCAGCAGTTCTCTGACAGGGGGCGCGTATGGCTACACCTTC.

The count of this clone is one. The chain combines TRBV14 with TRBJ1-2; possible D gene TRBD1, 6 bases. Germline V lookup: CDR1 SGHDN, CDR2 FVKESK. Trimming stripped 6 bases from V and 2 bases from J, with 7 bases between. The CDR3 runs 12 residues. The CDR3 protein is CASRDSNYGYTF. For the CDR3, the DNA is TGTGCCAGCAGGGACAGCAACTATGGCTACACCTTC.

The J gene is TRBJ1-1, the V gene TRBV15, with D uncertain. Germline CDR1 LNHNV, CDR2 YYDKDF (reference sequence). The CDR3 is made up of 14 amino acids. Trimming pared 5 bases from V and 3 bases from J, leaving 13 bases between. The CDR3 DNA reads TGTGCCACCAGCTCCAGCGGGCCCTACACTGAAGCTTTCTTT. As protein: CATSSSGPYTEAFF.

The J gene is TRBJ1-5, the V gene TRBV19; tentatively, D is TRBD1 (6 bases). The CDR3 runs to 15 residues. V lost 3 bases to trimming and J lost 5 bases, with 14 bases between them. The germline V gene has CDR1 LNHDA and CDR2 SQIVND (reference sequence). CDR3 DNA sequence: TGTGCCAGTAGTATGGGAGACAGGCCGTATCAGCCCCAGCATTTT. The encoded protein is CASSMGDRPYQPQHF. Complete variable domain (other parts from reference TRBV19 and TRBJ1-5): DGGITQSPKYLFRKEGQNVTLSCEQNLNHDAMYWYRQDPGQGLRLIYYSQIVNDFQKGDIAEGYSVSREKKESFPLTVTSAQKNPTAFYLCASSMGDRPYQPQHFGDGTRLSIL.

Concerning this clone: Distinct nucleotide sequences in the sample also encode this CDR3. The chain couples TRBV2 to TRBJ1-5; 8 bases fit TRBD1. The germline V gene has CDR1 SNHLY and CDR2 FYNNEI. The CDR3 is made up of 14 amino acids. J lost 1 base, V lost 4 bases, and 0 bases had no gene match. CDR3 DNA sequence: TGTGCCAGCAGTGGACAGGGGAGCAATCAGCCCCAGCATTTT. Its translation: CASSGQGSNQPQHF.

The J gene is TRBJ2-1, the V gene TRBV5-1; 8 nucleotides line up with TRBD1. The V gene end was trimmed by 0 bases and the J gene end by 5 bases; junction bases not matched to a gene: 7. Germline V gene data show CDR1 as SGHRS and CDR2 as YFSETQ. The CDR3 length is 16 residues. CDR3: CASSLAAGTGNNEQFF. As DNA, the CDR3 is TGCGCCAGCAGCTTGGCCGCCGGGACAGGAAACAATGAGCAGTTCTTC.

The chain has TRBV6-5 and TRBJ1-6, with TRBD1 as a possible D gene (6 bases). The CDR3 extends over 14 amino acids. Germline V gives CDR1 MNHEY, CDR2 SVGAGI. V lost 3 bases and J lost 10, with 13 bases in between. The CDR3 sequence: CASSYTGLMSPLHF. In DNA form, the CDR3 reads TGTGCCAGCAGTTATACAGGGCTGATGTCACCCCTCCACTTT.